Below, 8 T cell receptor beta chains from the same sample are listed, as sequenced in a study of OX40 agonist ivuxolimab in advanced cancers. Sequencing used immunoSEQ multiplex PCR; TCRdb keeps in-frame clones, though not all of them. The table shows about 68,000 clones, with around 83% occurring only once. The input for sequencing was CD4+ or CD8+ T cells sorted from blood, taken in a trial of the OX40 agonist ivuxolimab. These receptors were collected from an adult with an advanced solid tumor such as melanoma, head and neck, liver or kidney cancer.

The chain joins TRBV9 to TRBJ2-5, with a possible D match to TRBD2 (6 bases). The end of the DNA is better explained by TRBJ2-7, so the J call may be wrong. The CDR3 has 14 residues. CDR1 SGDLS and CDR2 YYNGEE come from the germline V gene. The CDR3 DNA reads as TGTGCCAGCAGCGTCGGCGGGGCCTCCATCGAGCAGTACTTC. Encoded protein: CASSVGGASIEQYF.

V and J are TRBV6-5 and TRBJ1-2, with 8 nucleotides matching TRBD1. The germline CDR1 and CDR2 sequences are MNHEY and SVGAGI. This CDR3 spans 13 amino acids. The ends lost 6 bases at V and 6 bases at J; junction bases unmatched: 6. As DNA, the CDR3 is TGTGCCAGCAGCGGCAGGGGGCTTAATGGCTACACCTTC. Translated, it gives CASSGRGLNGYTF.

The chain joins TRBV6-6 to TRBJ1-5; TRBD1 matches at 7 bases. Germline values: CDR1 MNHNY, CDR2 SVGAGI (reference sequence). J gave up 6 bases and V 4 bases, and 6 bases lay outside the gene matches. This CDR3 comprises 14 residues. CDR3: CASSSNRGFQPQHF. Written as DNA, the CDR3 is TGTGCCAGCAGTTCAAACAGGGGATTTCAGCCCCAGCATTTT.

The chain combines TRBV23-1 with TRBJ2-7; TRBD1 aligns across 7 bases. TRBV23-1 carries the ORF label, with uncertain function. CDR3 length: 13 amino acids. Unmatched junction bases numbered 14, after V lost 6 bases and J lost 12 bases. Here the CDR3 DNA reads TGCGCCAGCAGGGGCCGGGACAGCGCGAGTCGGTACTTC. Protein: CASRGRDSASRYF.

The V gene is TRBV7-2, the J gene TRBJ2-5; D perhaps matches TRBD2 (5 bases). The ends were cut back, 5 bases at V and 7 bases at J, with 11 bases in the middle. Germline CDR1 and CDR2: SGHTA and FQGNSA. CDR3 size: 12 residues. In DNA form, the CDR3 reads TGTGCCAGCAGCGCTAACCGGGGGACCCAGTACTTC. It is translated as CASSANRGTQYF.

This chain links TRBV7-9 with TRBJ1-2; 8 bases map to TRBD1. CDR1 and CDR2 from the germline V gene are SEHNR and FQNEAQ (reference sequence). The CDR3 extends over 12 amino acids. Unmatched junction bases numbered 4, after V lost 5 bases and J lost 8 bases. The CDR3 reads CASSLTGDGYTF. The DNA of the CDR3 is TGTGCCAGCAGCCTGACAGGGGACGGCTACACCTTC. Filled out from reference TRBV7-9 and TRBJ1-2, the complete variable domain reads DTGVSQNPRHKITKRGQNVTFRCDPISEHNRLYWYRQTLGQGPEFLTYFQNEAQLEKSRLLSDRFSAERPKGSFSTLEIQRTEQGDSAMYLCASSLTGDGYTFGSGTRLTVV.

The chain recombines TRBV5-6 with TRBJ2-3, with D unclear. The V and J ends lost 5 bases and 2 bases respectively, with 3 bases between them. CDR3 length: 11 residues. The germline V gene encodes CDR1 SGHDT and CDR2 YYEEEE. CDR3 sequence (DNA): TGTGCCAGCAGAGACACAGATACGCAGTATTTT. Residues: CASRDTDTQYF. The full variable domain, completed using reference TRBV5-6 and TRBJ2-3, is DAGVTQSPTHLIKTRGQQVTLRCSPKSGHDTVSWYQQALGQGPQFIFQYYEEEERQRGNFPDRFSGHQFPNYSSELNVNALLLGDSALYLCASRDTDTQYFGPGTRLTVL.

This sequence joins TRBV5-8 and TRBJ2-1; D is unclear. Per germline, CDR1 SGHTS and CDR2 YDEGEE. The V end was cut by 4 bases, the J end by 0 bases, with 14 bases between. The CDR3 is 16 residues long. The CDR3 here is CASSQEQTSSYNEQFF. DNA for the CDR3: TGTGCCAGCAGCCAAGAACAGACGAGCTCCTACAATGAGCAGTTCTTC.